The sequence of this TCR beta chain was determined in a study of blood T cell repertoires in COVID-19. Study as a whole: The study drew acute and convalescent COVID-19 samples from the United States, Italy and Spain. From T cells, B-cell-depleted T cells, or PBMCs came the material, which was cDNA or gDNA.

Original analysis: Estimation of nucleated cell counts was performed using reference gene primer amplification. Libraries were prepared by immunoSEQ multiplex PCR; TCRdb keeps only in-frame clonotypes and omits some of them. V and J calls and clone size follow that table, whereas D and trimming were derived from the DNA. This table has 150,000 to 200,000 clones, 80% to 90% appearing once. In this sample, this clone turned up once. V shed 2 bases, J shed 4 bases, and the junction held 3 bases outside the gene matches. Germline CDR1 is MDHEN and CDR2 is SYDVKM. CDR3 length equals 15 residues. Input material: peripheral blood. This chain joins TRBV28 and TRBJ2-2, with TRBD1 matching 8 bases. This TCR was recovered from a man aged 60-69 years with acute or convalescent COVID-19. CDR3 nucleotides: TGTGCCAGCAGTTTAGGTCAGGGGGCCACCGGGGAGCTGTTTTTT. It translates to CASSLGQGATGELFF.